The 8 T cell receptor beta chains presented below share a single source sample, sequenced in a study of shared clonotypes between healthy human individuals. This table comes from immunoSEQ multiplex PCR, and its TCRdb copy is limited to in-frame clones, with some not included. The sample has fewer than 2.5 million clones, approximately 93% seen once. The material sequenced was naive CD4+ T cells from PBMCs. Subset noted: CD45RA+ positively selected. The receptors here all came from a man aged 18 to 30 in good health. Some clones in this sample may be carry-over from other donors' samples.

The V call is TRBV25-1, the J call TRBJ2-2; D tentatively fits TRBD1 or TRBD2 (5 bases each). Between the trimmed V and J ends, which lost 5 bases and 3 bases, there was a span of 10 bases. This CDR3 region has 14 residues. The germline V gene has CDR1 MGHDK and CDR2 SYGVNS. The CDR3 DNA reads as TGTGCCAGCAGTACCGGGACCTACACCGGGGAGCTGTTTTTT. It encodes CASSTGTYTGELFF.

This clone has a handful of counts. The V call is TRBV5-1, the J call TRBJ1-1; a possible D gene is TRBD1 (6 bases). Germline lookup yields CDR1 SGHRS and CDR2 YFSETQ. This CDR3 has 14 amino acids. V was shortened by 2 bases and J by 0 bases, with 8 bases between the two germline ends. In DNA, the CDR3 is TGCGCCAGCAGCTTACCAGGGGTGAACACTGAAGCTTTCTTT. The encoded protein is CASSLPGVNTEAFF.

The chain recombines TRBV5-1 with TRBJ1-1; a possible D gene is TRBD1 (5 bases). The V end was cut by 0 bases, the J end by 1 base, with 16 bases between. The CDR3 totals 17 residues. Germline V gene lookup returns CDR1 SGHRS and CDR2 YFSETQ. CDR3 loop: CASSLAGTNPGNTEAFF. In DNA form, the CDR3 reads TGCGCCAGCAGCTTGGCCGGGACGAATCCTGGGAACACTGAAGCTTTCTTT.

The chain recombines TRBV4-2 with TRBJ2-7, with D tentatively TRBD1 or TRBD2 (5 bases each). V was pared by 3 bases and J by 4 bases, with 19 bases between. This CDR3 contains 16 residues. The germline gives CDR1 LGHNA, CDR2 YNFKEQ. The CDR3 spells CASSQVASRDTYEQYF. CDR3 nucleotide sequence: TGTGCCAGCAGCCAGGTTGCTAGCAGGGATACATACGAGCAGTACTTC.

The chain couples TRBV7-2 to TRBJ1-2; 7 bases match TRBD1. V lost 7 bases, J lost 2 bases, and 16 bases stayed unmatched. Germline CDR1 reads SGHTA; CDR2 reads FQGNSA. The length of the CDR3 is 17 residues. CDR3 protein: CASTIAGYRGINYGYTF. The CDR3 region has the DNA TGTGCCAGCACCATCGCCGGATACAGGGGAATAAACTATGGCTACACCTTC.

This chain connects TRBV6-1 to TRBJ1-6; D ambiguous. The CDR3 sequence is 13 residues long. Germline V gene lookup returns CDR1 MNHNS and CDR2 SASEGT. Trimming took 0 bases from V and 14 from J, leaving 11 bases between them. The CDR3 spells CASSEASYDALHF. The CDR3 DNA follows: TGTGCCAGCAGTGAAGCTAGTTACGATGCCCTCCACTTT.

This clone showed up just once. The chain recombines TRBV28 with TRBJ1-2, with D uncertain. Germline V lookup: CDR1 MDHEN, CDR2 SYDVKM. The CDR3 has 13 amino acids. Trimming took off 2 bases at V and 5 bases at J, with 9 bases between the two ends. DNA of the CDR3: TGTGCCAGCAGTTTAGGCGGGAAGTATGGCTACACCTTC. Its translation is CASSLGGKYGYTF.

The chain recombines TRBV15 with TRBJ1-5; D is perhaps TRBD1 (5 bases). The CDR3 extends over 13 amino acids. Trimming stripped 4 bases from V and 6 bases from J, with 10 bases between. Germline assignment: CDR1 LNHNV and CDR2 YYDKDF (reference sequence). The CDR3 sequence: CATSILGVQPQHF. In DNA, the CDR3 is TGTGCCACCAGCATATTGGGGGTTCAGCCCCAGCATTTT.